This TCR beta chain was retrieved from a study of Ad26.COV2.S vaccination and SARS-CoV-2 variants. Treatment meaning: around 19 received Ad26.COV2.S at low or high dose, single or two shots; 5 received placebo; per-sample allocation not given. Sampling was performed 63 days after the first vaccine or placebo injection. TCRdb's copy holds only in-frame clones and misses some; the assay was immunoSEQ multiplex PCR. The sample holds hundreds of thousands of clones; about 87% are singletons and the top ten take under 4%. In its sample, this clone was seen once. The receptor was isolated from a person aged 18 to 59 who received the Ad26.COV2.S COVID-19 vaccine or a placebo. Here the sequenced sample was peripheral blood, taken in a trial of Ad26.COV2.S vaccine versus placebo.

The CDR3 is CSASYGGTGRLRGYGYTF. In DNA form, the CDR3 reads TGCAGTGCTAGTTACGGGGGGACAGGGCGACTTCGCGGCTATGGCTACACCTTC. The rearrangement uses TRBV20-1 and TRBJ1-2; the match to TRBD1 covers 9 bases. CDR3 size: 18 residues. Trimming cost V 3 bases and J 4 bases; bases outside gene matches: 18. Germline assignment: CDR1 DFQATT and CDR2 SNEGSKA (reference sequence).